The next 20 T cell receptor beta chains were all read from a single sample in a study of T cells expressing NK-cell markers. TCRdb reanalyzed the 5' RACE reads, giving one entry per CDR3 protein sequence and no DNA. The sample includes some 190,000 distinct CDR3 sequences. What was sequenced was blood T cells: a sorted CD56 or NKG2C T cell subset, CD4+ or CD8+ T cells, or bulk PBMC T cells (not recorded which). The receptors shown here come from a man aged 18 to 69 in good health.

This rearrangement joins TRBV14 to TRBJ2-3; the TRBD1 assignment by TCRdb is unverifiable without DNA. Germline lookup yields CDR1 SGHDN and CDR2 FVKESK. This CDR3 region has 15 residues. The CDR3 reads CASSQGTGGIDTQYF. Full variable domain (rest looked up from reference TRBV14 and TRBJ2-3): EAGVTQFPSHSVIEKGQTVTLRCDPISGHDNLYWYRRVMGKEIKFLLHFVKESKQDESGMPNNRFLAERTGGTYSTLKVQPAELEDSGVYFCASSQGTGGIDTQYFGPGTRLTVL.

The CDR3 spells CASSSLGLGGMNTEAFF. V usage is TRBV13 and J usage is TRBJ1-1; TCRdb outputs TRBD1, but without DNA this stays unchecked. The CDR3 spans 17 residues. Germline lookup yields CDR1 PRHDT and CDR2 FYEKMQ (reference sequence). Using reference TRBV13 and TRBJ1-1 for the parts outside the CDR3, the full variable domain is AAGVIQSPRHLIKEKRETATLKCYPIPRHDTVYWYQQGPGQDPQFLISFYEKMQSDKGSIPDRFSAQQFSDYHSELNMSSLELGDSALYFCASSSLGLGGMNTEAFFGQGTRLTVV.

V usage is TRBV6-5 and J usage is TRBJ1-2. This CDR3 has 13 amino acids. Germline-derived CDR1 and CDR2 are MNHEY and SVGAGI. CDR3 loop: CASSYGSLYGYTF.

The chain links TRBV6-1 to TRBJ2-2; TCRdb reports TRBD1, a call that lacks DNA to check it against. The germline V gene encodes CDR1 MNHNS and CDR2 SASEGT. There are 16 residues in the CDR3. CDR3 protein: CASSEGVGGGTGELFF.

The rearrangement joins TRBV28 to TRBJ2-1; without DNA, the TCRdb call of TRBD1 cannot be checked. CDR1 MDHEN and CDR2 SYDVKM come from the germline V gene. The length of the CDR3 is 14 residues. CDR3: CASRDRALYNEQFF.

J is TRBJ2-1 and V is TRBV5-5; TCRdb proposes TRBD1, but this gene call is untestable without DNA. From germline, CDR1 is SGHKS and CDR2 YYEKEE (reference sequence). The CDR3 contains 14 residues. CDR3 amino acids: CASSLYRGYNEQFF.

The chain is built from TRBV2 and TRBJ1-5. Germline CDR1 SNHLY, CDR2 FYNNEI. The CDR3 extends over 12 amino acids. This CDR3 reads CASSNLNQPQHF. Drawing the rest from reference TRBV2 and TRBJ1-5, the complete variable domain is EPEVTQTPSHQVTQMGQEVILRCVPISNHLYFYWYRQILGQKVEFLVSFYNNEISEKSEIFDDQFSVERPDGSNFTLKIRSTKLEDSAMYFCASSNLNQPQHFGDGTRLSIL.

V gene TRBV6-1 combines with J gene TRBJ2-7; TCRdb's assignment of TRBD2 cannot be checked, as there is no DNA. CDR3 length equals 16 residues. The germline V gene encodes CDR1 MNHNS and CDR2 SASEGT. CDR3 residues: CASSEYVSGTPYEQYF.

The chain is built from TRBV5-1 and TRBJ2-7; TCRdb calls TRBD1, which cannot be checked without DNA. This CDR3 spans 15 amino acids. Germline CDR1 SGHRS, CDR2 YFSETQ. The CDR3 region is CASSSDRGVAYEQYF.

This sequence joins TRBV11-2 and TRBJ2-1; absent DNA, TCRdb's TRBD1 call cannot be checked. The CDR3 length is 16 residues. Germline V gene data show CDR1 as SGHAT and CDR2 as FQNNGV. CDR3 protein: CASSSMMELGANEQFF.

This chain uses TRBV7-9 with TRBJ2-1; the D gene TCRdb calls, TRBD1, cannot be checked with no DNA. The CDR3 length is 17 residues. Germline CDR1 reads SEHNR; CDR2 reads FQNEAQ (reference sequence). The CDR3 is CASSPPAGGGANNEQFF.

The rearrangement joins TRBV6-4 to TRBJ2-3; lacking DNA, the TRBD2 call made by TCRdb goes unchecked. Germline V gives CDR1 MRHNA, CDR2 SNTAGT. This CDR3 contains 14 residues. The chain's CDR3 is CASSDSSGGAKQYF.

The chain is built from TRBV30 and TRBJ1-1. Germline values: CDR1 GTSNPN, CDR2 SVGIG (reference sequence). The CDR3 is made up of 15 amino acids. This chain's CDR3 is CAWRREARLGTEAFF.

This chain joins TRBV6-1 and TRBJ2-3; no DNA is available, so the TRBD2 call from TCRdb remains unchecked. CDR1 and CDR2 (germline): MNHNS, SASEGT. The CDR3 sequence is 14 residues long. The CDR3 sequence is CASSKVGDTDTQYF.

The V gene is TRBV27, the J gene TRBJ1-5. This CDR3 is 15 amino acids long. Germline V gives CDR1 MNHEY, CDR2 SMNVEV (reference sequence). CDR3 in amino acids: CASSLWRGSNQPQHF.

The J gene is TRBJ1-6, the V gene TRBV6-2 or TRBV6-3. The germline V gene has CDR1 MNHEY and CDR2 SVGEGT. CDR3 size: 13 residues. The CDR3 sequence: CASSHPSNSPLHF.

Here the CDR3 reads CASSSGAGYTF. The V and J genes are TRBV5-4 and TRBJ1-2; the TRBD1 assignment by TCRdb is unverifiable without DNA. CDR1 and CDR2 from the germline V gene are SGHNT and YYREEE (reference sequence). This CDR3 spans 11 amino acids.

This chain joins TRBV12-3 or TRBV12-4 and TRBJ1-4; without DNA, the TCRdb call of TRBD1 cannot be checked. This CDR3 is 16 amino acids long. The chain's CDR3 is CASSLTQARANEKLFF.

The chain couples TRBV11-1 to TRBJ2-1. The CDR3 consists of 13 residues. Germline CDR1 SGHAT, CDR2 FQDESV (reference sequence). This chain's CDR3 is CASSLEVANEQFF.

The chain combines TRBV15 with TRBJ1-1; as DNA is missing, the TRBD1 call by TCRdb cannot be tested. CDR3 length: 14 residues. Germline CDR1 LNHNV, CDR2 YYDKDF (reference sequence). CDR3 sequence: CATSPADRAAEAFF.